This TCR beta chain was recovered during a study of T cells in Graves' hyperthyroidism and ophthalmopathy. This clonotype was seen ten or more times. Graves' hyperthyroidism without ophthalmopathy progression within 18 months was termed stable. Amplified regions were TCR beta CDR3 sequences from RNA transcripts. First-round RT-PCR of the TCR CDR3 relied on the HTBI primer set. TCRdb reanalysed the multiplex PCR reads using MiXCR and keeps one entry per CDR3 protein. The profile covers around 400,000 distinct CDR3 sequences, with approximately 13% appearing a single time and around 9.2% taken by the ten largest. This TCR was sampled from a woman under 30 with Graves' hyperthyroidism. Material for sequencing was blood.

The CDR3 region is CASSAWTSGVYEQYF. The DNA of the CDR3 is TGTGCCAGCAGCGCGTGGACTAGCGGGGTCTACGAGCAGTACTTC. The chain recombines TRBV11-2 with TRBJ2-7, with TRBD2 matching 12 bases. The CDR3 covers 15 residues. Germline assignment: CDR1 SGHAT and CDR2 FQNNGV. The V and J ends lost 5 bases and 3 bases, in that order; junction bases with no gene match: 5.